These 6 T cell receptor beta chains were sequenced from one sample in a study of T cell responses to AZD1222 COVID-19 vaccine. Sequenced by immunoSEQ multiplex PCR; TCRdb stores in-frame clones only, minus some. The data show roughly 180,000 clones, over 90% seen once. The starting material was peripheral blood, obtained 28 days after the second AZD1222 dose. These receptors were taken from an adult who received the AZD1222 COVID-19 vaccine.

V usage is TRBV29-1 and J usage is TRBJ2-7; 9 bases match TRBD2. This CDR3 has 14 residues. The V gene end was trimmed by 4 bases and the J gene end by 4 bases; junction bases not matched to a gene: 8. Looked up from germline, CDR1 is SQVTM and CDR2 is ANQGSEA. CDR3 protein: CSVGLAGDRYEQYF. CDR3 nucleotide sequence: TGCAGCGTTGGTTTAGCGGGAGATAGGTACGAGCAGTACTTC.

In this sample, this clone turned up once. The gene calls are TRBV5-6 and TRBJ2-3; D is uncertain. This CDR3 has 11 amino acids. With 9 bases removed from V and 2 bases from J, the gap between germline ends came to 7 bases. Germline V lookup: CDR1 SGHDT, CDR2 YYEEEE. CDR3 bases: TGTGCCATCAAGATCACAGATACGCAGTATTTT. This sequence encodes CAIKITDTQYF.

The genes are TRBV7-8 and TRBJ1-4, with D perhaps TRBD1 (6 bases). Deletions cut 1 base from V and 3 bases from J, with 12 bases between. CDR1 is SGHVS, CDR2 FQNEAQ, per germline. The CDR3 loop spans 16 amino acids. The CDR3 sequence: CASSLGRGGANEKLFF. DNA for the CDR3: TGTGCCAGCAGCTTAGGGAGGGGGGGAGCTAATGAAAAACTGTTTTTT.

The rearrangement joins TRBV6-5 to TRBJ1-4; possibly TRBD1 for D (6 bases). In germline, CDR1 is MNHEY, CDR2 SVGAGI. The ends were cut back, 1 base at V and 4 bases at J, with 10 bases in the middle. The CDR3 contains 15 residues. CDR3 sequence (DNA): TGTGCCAGCAGTTACTTGACAGGCCTTAATGAAAAACTGTTTTTT. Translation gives CASSYLTGLNEKLFF.

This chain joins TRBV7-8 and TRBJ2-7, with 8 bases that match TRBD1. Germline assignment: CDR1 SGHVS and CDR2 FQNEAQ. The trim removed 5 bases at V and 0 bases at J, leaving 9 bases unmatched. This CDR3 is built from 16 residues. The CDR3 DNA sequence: TGTGCCAGCAGCGAATACAGGGGGGCATCCTCCTACGAGCAGTACTTC. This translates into CASSEYRGASSYEQYF. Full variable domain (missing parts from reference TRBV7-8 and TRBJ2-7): GAGVSQSPRYKVAKRGQDVALRCDPISGHVSLFWYQQALGQGPEFLTYFQNEAQLDKSGLPSDRFFAERPEGSVSTLKIQRTQQEDSAVYLCASSEYRGASSYEQYFGPGTRLTVT.

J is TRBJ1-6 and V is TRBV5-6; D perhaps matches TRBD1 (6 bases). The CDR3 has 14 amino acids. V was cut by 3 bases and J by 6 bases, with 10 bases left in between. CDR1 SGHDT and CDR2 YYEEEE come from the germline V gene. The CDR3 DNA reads TGTGCCAGCAGCTCCAGGGGATTTAATTCACCCCTCCACTTT. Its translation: CASSSRGFNSPLHF.